A single sample is the source of the 24 T cell receptor beta chains below, sequenced in a study of T cells in Graves' hyperthyroidism and ophthalmopathy. RNA transcripts were the template for amplifying TCR beta CDR3 regions. First-round RT-PCR targeting the TCR CDR3 was performed with the HTBI primer set. From the multiplex PCR reads, TCRdb called clonotypes with MiXCR, one entry per CDR3 protein. The data contain about 610,000 distinct CDR3 sequences, 15% to 20% of them singletons. Specimen: blood. All receptors derive from a woman between 40 and 55 years old with Graves' ophthalmopathy.

This clonotype was counted many times. The V gene is TRBV20-1, the J gene TRBJ2-7; 9 bases fit TRBD2. Per the germline V gene, CDR1 is DFQATT and CDR2 is SNEGSKA (reference sequence). Trimming at V came to 6 bases and at J to 4 bases, leaving 13 bases not matched to a gene. CDR3 size: 15 residues. This CDR3 is CSAHSGGRAEYEQYF. In nucleotides, the CDR3 is TGCAGTGCACACTCAGGCGGGAGGGCCGAGTACGAGCAGTACTTC.

CDR3 sequence: CSARGGRERPGSSTDTQYF. In nucleotides, the CDR3 is TGCAGTGCTAGAGGTGGCCGGGAGAGGCCAGGATCTAGCACAGATACGCAGTATTTT. The chain carries TRBV20-1 and TRBJ2-3, with a weak D call TRBD2 (6 bases). There are 19 residues in the CDR3. Between the trimmed V and J ends, which lost 1 base and 0 bases, there was a span of 23 bases. Germline V gene sequence: CDR1 DFQATT, CDR2 SNEGSKA (reference sequence).

In this sample, this clonotype turned up once. V gene TRBV24-1 combines with J gene TRBJ2-2; D is possibly TRBD1 or TRBD2 (7 bases each). V was shortened by 9 bases and J by 0 bases, with 10 bases between the two germline ends. The CDR3 totals 14 residues. Germline loops: CDR1 KGHDR, CDR2 SFDVKD. CDR3 residues: CATPGGANTGELFF. DNA of the CDR3: TGTGCCACCCCAGGGGGGGCGAACACCGGGGAGCTGTTTTTT.

This clonotype was picked up a small number of times. The CDR3 DNA reads TGCGCCAGCGGGCTACAGGGGGCGCTGCAAGAGCAGTACTTC. Translating it yields CASGLQGALQEQYF. The V and J genes are TRBV5-1 and TRBJ2-7; 9 nucleotides match TRBD1. Germline lookup yields CDR1 SGHRS and CDR2 YFSETQ. Germline trimming cut 7 bases from V and 7 bases from J; bases unmatched to any gene: 12. The CDR3 length is 14 residues.

The chain couples TRBV14 to TRBJ2-1; D remains ambiguous. The V gene lost 0 bases and the J gene lost 2 bases, with 11 bases spanning the gap. Germline V gene lookup returns CDR1 SGHDN and CDR2 FVKESK. This CDR3 comprises 16 residues. In nucleotides, the CDR3 is TGTGCCAGCAGCCAAGATGTGGGCCTTGCCTACAATGAGCAGTTCTTC. Its translation: CASSQDVGLAYNEQFF.

The chain has TRBV2 and TRBJ2-4, with 11 positions matching TRBD2. Germline V gene lookup returns CDR1 SNHLY and CDR2 FYNNEI. The CDR3 has 15 amino acids. The J segment lost 1 base and the V segment lost 6 bases, leaving 2 bases of the junction unmatched. CDR3 sequence reads: CASRLAGEAKNIQYF. CDR3 bases: TGTGCCAGCAGACTAGCGGGGGAGGCCAAAAACATTCAGTACTTC.

This chain links TRBV12-3 or TRBV12-4 with TRBJ2-3; 11 nucleotides match TRBD1. V was clipped by 7 bases and J by 5 bases; unmatched bases: 5. The CDR3 runs 14 residues. The chain's CDR3 is CASTPDRGRDTQYF. The CDR3 nucleotides read TGTGCCAGCACTCCGGACAGGGGGCGAGATACGCAGTATTTT.

There are a few counts of this clonotype. The rearrangement uses TRBV10-3 and TRBJ2-1, with TRBD2 matching over 12 bases. CDR3 length: 15 residues. J gave up 6 bases and V 6 bases, and 6 bases lay outside the gene matches. From germline, CDR1 is ENHRY and CDR2 SYGVKD. CDR3 sequence: CAISGGLAGINEQFF. CDR3 DNA sequence: TGTGCCATCAGCGGAGGACTAGCGGGGATCAATGAGCAGTTCTTC.

At least ten counts were recorded for this clonotype. The chain combines TRBV13 with TRBJ2-7, with D possibly matching TRBD1 (6 bases). The CDR3 covers 12 residues. Germline values: CDR1 PRHDT, CDR2 FYEKMQ (reference sequence). Trimming cost V 5 bases and J 7 bases, with 12 bases left between them. The CDR3 region has the DNA TGTGCCAGCAGCCACGGTCAGGGGGAGCAGTACTTC. It is translated as CASSHGQGEQYF.

This clonotype was detected only a few times. The chain couples TRBV6-1 to TRBJ1-3, with D uncertain. Germline V gene lookup returns CDR1 MNHNS and CDR2 SASEGT. Between the trimmed V and J ends, which lost 6 bases and 0 bases, there was a span of 12 bases. The CDR3 runs 15 residues. DNA for the CDR3: TGTGCCAGCAGCCCCCGGGCGATCTCTGGAAACACCATATATTTT. Its protein is CASSPRAISGNTIYF.

This clonotype was seen many times. The chain couples TRBV28 to TRBJ2-1; possible D gene TRBD1, 6 bases. The V end was cut by 5 bases, the J end by 4 bases, with 15 bases between. This CDR3 is built from 15 residues. The germline CDR1 and CDR2 sequences are MDHEN and SYDVKM. The CDR3 nucleotides read TGTGCCAGCAGTGACCGAGGGGGTAATTACAATGAGCAGTTCTTC. Translating gives CASSDRGGNYNEQFF.

This clonotype showed up just a few times. The V and J genes are TRBV14 and TRBJ2-2; D is undetermined. CDR1 is SGHDN and CDR2 is FVKESK in the germline V gene. This CDR3 has 17 amino acids. V lost 0 bases, J lost 5 bases, and 16 bases lay in between. CDR3 coding DNA: TGTGCCAGCAGCCAAGATCTTGAAGGCTTGTTGACCGGGGAGCTGTTTTTT. Translated, it gives CASSQDLEGLLTGELFF.

The rearrangement uses TRBV5-6 and TRBJ2-4; TRBD1 matches 8 bases. The CDR3 length is 18 residues. The V segment lost 0 bases and the J segment 7 bases; nucleotides outside the gene matches: 15. The V gene's germline CDR1 is SGHDT and CDR2 YYEEEE. Here the CDR3 DNA reads TGTGCCAGCAGCTTGGCACCCAGGAGGGCAGGGGGCTCCAACATTCAGTACTTC. It specifies CASSLAPRRAGGSNIQYF.

V and J are TRBV3-1 and TRBJ2-1, with D possibly being TRBD1 (6 bases). Germline V gene sequence: CDR1 LGHDT, CDR2 YNNKEL (reference sequence). The CDR3 runs 12 residues. The V and J ends lost 0 bases and 12 bases respectively, with 9 bases between them. CDR3 protein: CASSQEGRGQFF. CDR3 bases: TGTGCCAGCAGCCAAGAGGGCAGGGGGCAGTTCTTC.

This clonotype was recorded at least ten times. The chain employs TRBV6-5 and TRBJ2-3; maybe TRBD2 (5 bases). The CDR3 sequence is 15 residues long. Trimming took off 2 bases at V and 3 bases at J, with 12 bases between the two ends. The V gene's germline CDR1 is MNHEY and CDR2 SVGAGI. DNA for the CDR3: TGTGCCAGCAGTTACAATTCCGAGGGAACAGATACGCAGTATTTT. Its translation: CASSYNSEGTDTQYF.

The chain has TRBV4-2 and TRBJ2-1; 11 bases line up with TRBD1. The CDR3 loop spans 16 amino acids. Germline V gene lookup returns CDR1 LGHNA and CDR2 YNFKEQ. V shed 1 base and J 8 bases; nucleotides not matched to a gene: 7. CDR3 amino acids: CASSQAGTGGFDEQFF. CDR3 sequence (DNA): TGTGCCAGCAGCCAAGCCGGGACAGGGGGATTCGATGAGCAGTTCTTC.

There are many counts of this clonotype. The V gene is TRBV27, the J gene TRBJ2-1, with 7 nucleotides matching TRBD1. The CDR3 contains 13 residues. Per germline, CDR1 MNHEY and CDR2 SMNVEV (reference sequence). The V segment lost 3 bases and the J segment 6 bases; nucleotides outside the gene matches: 2. The CDR3, as DNA: TGTGCCAGCAGTTTGACAGGGATCAATGAGCAGTTCTTC. This codes for CASSLTGINEQFF.

Note on this clonotype: This sequence may be a read error, since a much larger clone differs from it by one base. The chain has TRBV11-3 and TRBJ2-1; no clear D gene. Germline-derived CDR1 and CDR2 are SGHNT and YENEEA. The CDR3 contains 13 residues. CDR3: CASSSSSYDEQLF. In DNA, the CDR3 is TGTGCCAGCAGCTCCTCCAGCTACGATGAGCAGCTCTTC. Supplemented by reference TRBV11-3 and TRBJ2-1, the full variable domain reads EAGVVQSPRYKIIEKKQPVAFWCNPISGHNTLYWYLQNLGQGPELLIRYENEEAVDDSQLPKDRFSAERLKGVDSTLKIQPAELGDSAVYLCASSSSSYDEQLFGPGTRLTVL.

This clonotype was recorded at least ten times. The rearrangement links TRBV5-1 to TRBJ2-1; 8 nucleotides agree with TRBD1. Trimming cost V 0 bases and J 3 bases; bases outside gene matches: 5. The CDR3 length is 16 residues. Germline CDR1 and CDR2: SGHRS and YFSETQ. CDR3 sequence reads: CASSLGRGPLYNEQFF. Here the CDR3 DNA reads TGCGCCAGCAGCTTGGGCAGGGGGCCCCTCTACAATGAGCAGTTCTTC.

This clonotype was detected ten times or more. The chain carries TRBV11-2 and TRBJ2-2, with 7 bases lining up with TRBD1. CDR1 is SGHAT, CDR2 FQNNGV, per germline. With 5 bases clipped from V and 4 bases from J, the junction kept 7 bases outside the gene matches. The CDR3 has 15 amino acids. CDR3 amino acids: CASSETGIATGELFF. Written as DNA, the CDR3 is TGTGCCAGCAGCGAGACAGGGATCGCCACCGGGGAGCTGTTTTTT.

The J gene is TRBJ2-5, the V gene TRBV5-1, with D unresolved. V was clipped by 5 bases and J by 3 bases, with 5 bases between them. Germline loops: CDR1 SGHRS, CDR2 YFSETQ. This CDR3 contains 11 residues. The CDR3 DNA reads TGCGCCAGCAGAGCAAAAGAGACCCAGTACTTC. Translated, it gives CASRAKETQYF.

This clonotype has ten or more counts. V usage is TRBV11-1 and J usage is TRBJ1-1, with unresolved D. The CDR3 is 14 amino acids. The V and J ends lost 2 bases and 5 bases respectively, with 12 bases between them. The V gene's germline CDR1 is SGHAT and CDR2 FQDESV (reference sequence). The CDR3 DNA reads TGTGCCAGCAGCTTACGCGGGGAGAGGACTGAAGCTTTCTTT. This encodes CASSLRGERTEAFF.

This clonotype has a count of ten or more. The chain has TRBV7-3 and TRBJ2-1, with 9 bases that match TRBD2. J lost 9 bases, V lost 2 bases, and 8 bases had no gene match. CDR1 SGHTA and CDR2 FQGTGA come from the germline V gene. The CDR3 length is 15 residues. CDR3 protein: CASSLGTSPTGEQFF. In DNA, the CDR3 is TGTGCCAGCAGCTTAGGGACTAGCCCTACCGGTGAGCAGTTCTTC.

The chain recombines TRBV11-2 with TRBJ1-3; TRBD1 might be the D (6 bases). The V end was cut by 4 bases, the J end by 2 bases, with 9 bases between. The CDR3 is 14 amino acids. Germline CDR1 is SGHAT and CDR2 is FQNNGV. The CDR3 DNA is TGTGCCAGCAGCTCCCGGGACACTGGAAACACCATATATTTT. It encodes CASSSRDTGNTIYF.